This section outlines one TCR beta chain sequence together with its context. Its antigen remains unidentified. The data were obtained in a study of cytomegalovirus exposure and HLA in healthy donors. The V gene lost 5 bases and the J gene lost 2 bases, with 19 bases spanning the gap. CDR1 MDHEN and CDR2 SYDVKM come from the germline V gene. There are 16 residues in the CDR3. PCR amplification relied on 60 Vbeta primers (plus 13 Jbeta primers). Profiled with immunoSEQ multiplex PCR; TCRdb holds only in-frame clones, not every one. The sample has approximately 150,000 clones; approximately 82% are singletons. Study observations and caveats: In a later analysis, productive TCRs from donors in an Asian-associated ancestry cluster reportedly carried fewer N-insertions than the cohort mean. In a later analysis, HLA-associated beta chains showed higher expansion and lower generation probabilities than comparable chains. The only immune exposure information that was available was CMV serostatus.

The sequenced material came from PBMCs. This chain links TRBV28 with TRBJ2-7; a possible D gene is TRBD2 (5 bases). The receptor was derived from a woman in her forties in good health and CMV-seronegative. The CDR3 spells CASSPRVVSGTYEQYF. The CDR3 DNA sequence: TGTGCCAGCAGTCCCCGAGTCGTGTCGGGGACCTACGAGCAGTACTTC.